The 29 T cell receptor beta chains given below trace back to one sample, sequenced in a study of T cell repertoires and Cas9 in healthy adults. Profiled with immunoSEQ multiplex PCR; TCRdb holds only in-frame clones, not every one. The data hold more than 20,000 clones, with roughly nine tenths observed a single time. The specimen sequenced was CD4+ effector T cells (CD127+, CD25-, CD137-, CD154-) from PBMCs; culture status not recorded. These receptors were taken from a human donor in good health.

The chain recombines TRBV19 with TRBJ2-3, with D uncertain. Deletions cut 6 bases from V and 0 bases from J, with 10 bases between. There are 14 residues in the CDR3. The germline gives CDR1 LNHDA, CDR2 SQIVND (reference sequence). The CDR3 region has the DNA TGTGCCAGTAGCAGACAATTTAGCACAGATACGCAGTATTTT. It yields the protein CASSRQFSTDTQYF.

This clone was detected a few times. The chain has TRBV4-2 and TRBJ2-1; D possibly corresponds to TRBD2 (7 bases). The CDR3 length is 15 residues. The ends were cut back, 1 base at V and 5 bases at J, with 12 bases in the middle. Germline CDR1 and CDR2: LGHNA and YNFKEQ. In DNA, the CDR3 is TGTGCCAGCAGCCAAGGAGGGGGGGGCAACAATGAGCAGTTCTTC. Protein: CASSQGGGGNNEQFF.

The chain links TRBV5-1 to TRBJ2-1, with D possibly matching TRBD2 (5 bases). V shed 4 bases and J shed 8 bases, with 19 bases lying between them. Germline V gives CDR1 SGHRS, CDR2 YFSETQ. The CDR3 runs to 15 residues. Written as DNA, the CDR3 is TGCGCCAGCAGCAACGGCCGGGGTTTTTCGGATGAGCAGTTCTTC. Its protein is CASSNGRGFSDEQFF.

The V and J genes are TRBV10-3 and TRBJ2-7, with a weak D call TRBD1 (5 bases). The germline V gene encodes CDR1 ENHRY and CDR2 SYGVKD. CDR3 size: 16 residues. Trimming cost V 2 bases and J 0 bases, with 14 bases left between them. DNA of the CDR3: TGTGCCATCAGTGAGCAGGGCAGGGTGAACTCCTACGAGCAGTACTTC. Translating gives CAISEQGRVNSYEQYF.

The chain combines TRBV7-3 with TRBJ2-7, with D tentatively TRBD1 or TRBD2 (5 bases each). The CDR3 sequence is 17 residues long. From germline, CDR1 is SGHTA and CDR2 FQGTGA. Trimming removed 9 bases from V and 0 bases from J, with 24 bases in between. The CDR3 nucleotides read TGTGCCAGGACAAGCGAGGGAAGGGGCGCTTTCTCCTACGAGCAGTACTTC. It specifies CARTSEGRGAFSYEQYF.

This chain uses TRBV7-8 with TRBJ2-1; D not certain. The CDR3 consists of 12 residues. The germline V and J ends were trimmed by 5 bases and 12 bases, with 14 bases remaining between them. The germline V gene encodes CDR1 SGHVS and CDR2 FQNEAQ. This CDR3 reads CASSRLPSGQFF. CDR3 sequence (DNA): TGTGCCAGCAGCCGTCTTCCTTCGGGGCAGTTCTTC.

The genes are TRBV6-4 and TRBJ2-1; 10 nucleotides align to TRBD2. V shed 5 bases, J shed 7 bases, and the junction held 8 bases outside the gene matches. Looked up from germline, CDR1 is MRHNA and CDR2 is SNTAGT. This CDR3 region has 15 residues. For the CDR3, the DNA is TGTGCCAGCAGTACTATAGCGGGGGGTATAAATGAGCAGTTCTTC. Translating gives CASSTIAGGINEQFF.

The chain is built from TRBV6-6 and TRBJ1-3, with TRBD1 matching 7 bases. There are 15 residues in the CDR3. Losses at the gene ends were 5 bases for V and 4 bases for J; bases not matched to a gene: 8. Germline assignment: CDR1 MNHNY and CDR2 SVGAGI (reference sequence). The CDR3 DNA sequence: TGTGCCAGCAGTACGTGGCCCAGGGGGGGAAACACCATATATTTT. It yields the protein CASSTWPRGGNTIYF.

To note about this clone: The junction and the germline gene differ at one end; a read error may be behind it. The rearrangement links TRBV14 to TRBJ2-4, with unresolved D. The CDR3 covers 14 residues. Germline-derived CDR1 and CDR2 are SGHDN and FVKESK. The CDR3 DNA sequence: TGTGCCAGCGGCCAGTCCGGAGCCAAAAACATTCAGTACTTC. Its translation is CASGQSGAKNIQYF.

This chain uses TRBV6-6 with TRBJ1-1; the D is unclear. Germline CDR1 MNHNY, CDR2 SVGAGI (reference sequence). The CDR3 consists of 15 residues. Deletions cut 2 bases from V and 8 bases from J, with 18 bases between. The CDR3 DNA follows: TGTGCCAGCAGTTACCCTGGCCAGACTGGAATCGAAGCTTTCTTT. This gives the protein CASSYPGQTGIEAFF.

The V and J genes are TRBV27 and TRBJ2-2; 8 nucleotides line up with TRBD1. V lost 2 bases and J lost 4; bases outside the gene matches: 6. The CDR3 extends over 16 amino acids. Germline CDR1 and CDR2: MNHEY and SMNVEV (reference sequence). DNA of the CDR3: TGTGCCAGCAGTTTACGGACAGGGAGTGGCACCGGGGAGCTGTTTTTT. Protein: CASSLRTGSGTGELFF.

The chain is built from TRBV7-8 and TRBJ2-3, with a possible D match to TRBD2 (6 bases). The germline gives CDR1 SGHVS, CDR2 FQNEAQ. There are 15 residues in the CDR3. Trimming pared 4 bases from V and 4 bases from J, leaving 15 bases between. CDR3 sequence reads: CASSWGGTYADTQYF. DNA of the CDR3: TGTGCCAGCAGCTGGGGCGGGACTTACGCAGATACGCAGTATTTT.

This chain uses TRBV19 with TRBJ1-4; D remains unclear. The CDR3 has 14 residues. The V and J ends lost 5 bases and 3 bases respectively, with 10 bases between them. Germline values: CDR1 LNHDA, CDR2 SQIVND (reference sequence). The CDR3: CASSLSGANEKLFF. The CDR3 nucleotides read TGTGCCAGTAGTTTGAGTGGAGCTAATGAAAAACTGTTTTTT.

V usage is TRBV19 and J usage is TRBJ1-1; 8 nucleotides align to TRBD1. The V gene's germline CDR1 is LNHDA and CDR2 SQIVND (reference sequence). The CDR3 extends over 14 amino acids. With V trimmed by 5 bases and J by 4 bases, 6 bases remained unmatched. The DNA of the CDR3 is TGTGCCAGTAGTGTCGACAGGGGCATCACTGAAGCTTTCTTT. Translated: CASSVDRGITEAFF.

The chain is built from TRBV7-2 and TRBJ1-6, with 7 bases identical to TRBD1. CDR1 SGHTA and CDR2 FQGNSA come from the germline V gene. V gave up 4 bases and J gave up 8 bases; unmatched junction bases: 8. The CDR3 runs 15 residues. The CDR3 sequence: CASSWGTARDSPLHF. The DNA of the CDR3 is TGTGCCAGCAGCTGGGGGACAGCTCGGGATTCACCCCTCCACTTT.

The chain couples TRBV2 to TRBJ1-2; D is ambiguous. In germline, CDR1 is SNHLY, CDR2 FYNNEI. The length of the CDR3 is 13 residues. V was cut by 1 base and J by 7 bases, with 10 bases left in between. CDR3 nucleotide sequence: TGTGCCAGCAGTGAAGAGGGCGGCTCTGGCTACACCTTC. Protein product: CASSEEGGSGYTF.

The V call is TRBV4-1, the J call TRBJ1-1; a weak D match, TRBD1 (5 bases). This CDR3 has 17 residues. V was clipped by 4 bases and J by 2 bases, with 20 bases between them. The germline CDR1 and CDR2 sequences are MGHRA and YSYEKL. The CDR3 sequence is CASSLSKMGESNTEAFF. For the CDR3, the DNA is TGCGCCAGCAGCCTATCTAAAATGGGGGAGAGCAACACTGAAGCTTTCTTT.

The chain recombines TRBV11-2 with TRBJ2-3, with unresolved D. This CDR3 has 14 residues. Germline V CDR1 and CDR2: SGHAT, FQNNGV. V lost 2 bases and J lost 12, with 18 bases in between. CDR3 region: CASSLLGGPRNQYF. The CDR3 DNA is TGTGCCAGCAGCTTACTAGGTGGGCCTCGTAATCAGTATTTT.

This chain joins TRBV30 and TRBJ2-1; D remains unclear. V lost 2 bases to trimming and J lost 0 bases, with 8 bases between them. The CDR3 covers 14 residues. Germline CDR1 GTSNPN, CDR2 SVGIG (reference sequence). The CDR3 sequence is CAWSKGNSYNEQFF. The CDR3 DNA reads TGTGCCTGGAGTAAAGGGAACTCCTACAATGAGCAGTTCTTC.

The chain has TRBV11-2 and TRBJ2-1; D is perhaps TRBD1 (6 bases). Trimming stripped 6 bases from V and 4 bases from J, with 16 bases between. CDR3 length: 15 amino acids. Germline V lookup: CDR1 SGHAT, CDR2 FQNNGV. The CDR3: CASRRPGQIYNEQFF. The CDR3 bases are TGTGCCAGCAGACGACCGGGACAAATATACAATGAGCAGTTCTTC.

V gene TRBV14 combines with J gene TRBJ2-2, with a possible D match to TRBD2 (5 bases). With 3 bases removed from V and 7 bases from J, the gap between germline ends came to 18 bases. The CDR3 is made up of 16 amino acids. Germline CDR1 reads SGHDN; CDR2 reads FVKESK. CDR3: CASSQDKGVVSGELFF. In nucleotides, the CDR3 is TGTGCCAGCAGCCAGGATAAGGGAGTCGTAAGCGGGGAGCTGTTTTTT.

The chain has TRBV5-1 and TRBJ2-7; 7 bases agree with TRBD2. V was pared by 4 bases and J by 2 bases, with 6 bases of the junction left unmatched. The germline CDR1 and CDR2 sequences are SGHRS and YFSETQ. The CDR3 has 14 amino acids. The CDR3 coding sequence is TGCGCCAGCAGCACAACCAGCGGGACCTACGAGCAGTACTTC. It translates to CASSTTSGTYEQYF.

V is TRBV7-8 and J is TRBJ2-3; D unresolved. V was trimmed by 2 bases and J by 1 base, leaving 13 bases between them. The CDR3 sequence is 16 residues long. Germline lookup yields CDR1 SGHVS and CDR2 FQNEAQ. The CDR3 DNA follows: TGTGCCAGCAGCTTATCCCCAGTCTCGGGCACAGATACGCAGTATTTT. Its protein is CASSLSPVSGTDTQYF. The variable domain in full, with the rest retrieved from reference TRBV7-8 and TRBJ2-3, is GAGVSQSPRYKVAKRGQDVALRCDPISGHVSLFWYQQALGQGPEFLTYFQNEAQLDKSGLPSDRFFAERPEGSVSTLKIQRTQQEDSAVYLCASSLSPVSGTDTQYFGPGTRLTVL.

The chain's CDR3 is CASSLAPTDTQYF. The CDR3 DNA reads as TGTGCCAGCAGCTTAGCGCCCACAGATACGCAGTATTTT. The V and J genes are TRBV7-9 and TRBJ2-3; D gene ambiguous. The CDR3 is made up of 13 amino acids. Deletions cut 0 bases from V and 2 bases from J, with 3 bases between. From germline, CDR1 is SEHNR and CDR2 FQNEAQ (reference sequence).

The chain carries TRBV7-2 and TRBJ1-3; D is uncertain. Deletions cut 4 bases from V and 0 bases from J, with 4 bases between. The CDR3 is made up of 13 amino acids. Germline values: CDR1 SGHTA, CDR2 FQGNSA. CDR3 DNA: TGTGCCAGCAGCTCCGGCTCTGGAAACACCATATATTTT. Translating it yields CASSSGSGNTIYF.

The chain recombines TRBV2 with TRBJ2-5, with TRBD1 matching over 7 bases. Germline V gene lookup returns CDR1 SNHLY and CDR2 FYNNEI. The CDR3 loop spans 16 amino acids. V shed 5 bases and J 2 bases; nucleotides not matched to a gene: 11. CDR3 coding DNA: TGTGCCAGCAGTCGTCCGGTCGACAGGGAGCAAGAGACCCAGTACTTC. Residues: CASSRPVDREQETQYF.

This chain uses TRBV28 with TRBJ2-3; TRBD2 agrees at 10 bases. There are 16 residues in the CDR3. The ends lost 3 bases at V and 5 bases at J; junction bases unmatched: 8. Germline loops: CDR1 MDHEN, CDR2 SYDVKM. The CDR3 coding sequence is TGTGCCAGCAGTTTCTCTAGCGGGGGTGGAATAGATACGCAGTATTTT. This gives the protein CASSFSSGGGIDTQYF.

This clone was seen only a few times. CDR3 region: CASTTGDRVYYEQYF. The CDR3 DNA follows: TGTGCCAGCACAACGGGGGACAGGGTGTACTACGAGCAGTACTTC. The chain links TRBV6-6 to TRBJ2-7; TRBD1 aligns across 9 bases. CDR1 and CDR2 (germline): MNHNY, SVGAGI (reference sequence). The CDR3 extends over 15 amino acids. The V and J ends lost 7 bases and 3 bases, in that order; junction bases with no gene match: 10.

This clone came up once. This chain uses TRBV5-1 with TRBJ1-1; TRBD1 matches 7 bases. CDR1 is SGHRS, CDR2 YFSETQ, per germline. Trimming took 5 bases from V and 11 from J; bases not matched to a gene: 12. The CDR3 runs to 13 residues. The DNA of the CDR3 is TGCGCCAGCAGAACGGGACAGTCTCGTAGGGCTTTCTTT. It yields the protein CASRTGQSRRAFF. The full variable domain, its missing parts supplied by reference TRBV5-1 and TRBJ1-1, is KAGVTQTPRYLIKTRGQQVTLSCSPISGHRSVSWYQQTPGQGLQFLFEYFSETQRNKGNFPGRFSGRQFSNSRSEMNVSTLELGDSALYLCASRTGQSRRAFFGQGTRLTVV.